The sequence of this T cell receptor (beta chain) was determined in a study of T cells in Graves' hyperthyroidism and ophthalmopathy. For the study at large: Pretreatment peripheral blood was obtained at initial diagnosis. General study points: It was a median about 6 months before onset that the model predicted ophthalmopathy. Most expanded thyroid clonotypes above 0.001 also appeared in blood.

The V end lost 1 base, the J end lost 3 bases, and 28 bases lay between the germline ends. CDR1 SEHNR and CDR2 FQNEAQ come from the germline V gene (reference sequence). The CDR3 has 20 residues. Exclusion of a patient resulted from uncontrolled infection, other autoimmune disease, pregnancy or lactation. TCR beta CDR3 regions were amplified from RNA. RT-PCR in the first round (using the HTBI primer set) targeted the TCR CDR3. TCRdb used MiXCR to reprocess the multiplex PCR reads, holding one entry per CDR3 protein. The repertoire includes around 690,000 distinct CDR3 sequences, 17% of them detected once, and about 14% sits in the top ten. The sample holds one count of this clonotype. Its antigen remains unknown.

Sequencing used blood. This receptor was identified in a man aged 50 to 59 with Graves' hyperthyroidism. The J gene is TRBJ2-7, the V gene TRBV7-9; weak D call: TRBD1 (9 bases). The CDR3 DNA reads TGTGCCAGCAGCTTAGGGACGACAGGGGGAGGGCTAGCGGGTTTCTACGAGCAGTACTTC. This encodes CASSLGTTGGGLAGFYEQYF.